The 21 T cell receptor beta chains given below trace back to one sample, sequenced in a study of blood T cells in healthy people across ages. Primers used in a second PCR of roughly 7 to 12 cycles were a sample-barcoded 5' primer and a J-beta primer mix. TCRdb recomputed calls from the 5' RACE reads with MiXCR, one row per CDR3 protein. Here the sample spans roughly 1.7 million distinct CDR3 sequences, almost 35% being singletons. Specimen: blood. The receptors come from a woman between 25 and 40 years old in good health.

The chain is built from TRBV6-5 and TRBJ1-6; TRBD1 is a possible D gene (5 bases). Germline values: CDR1 MNHEY, CDR2 SVGAGI. Between the trimmed V and J ends, which lost 1 base and 3 bases, there was a span of 13 bases. The CDR3 length is 17 residues. CDR3 sequence reads: CASSYLTRGFYNSPLHF. The CDR3 nucleotides are TGTGCCAGCAGTTACTTAACGAGGGGCTTCTATAATTCACCCCTCCACTTT.

In its sample, this clonotype was seen many times. Here the CDR3 DNA reads TGTGCCAGCAGCTTATCCGCGGGGGGTTTAGATACGCAGTATTTT. Protein sequence: CASSLSAGGLDTQYF. The chain joins TRBV7-3 to TRBJ2-3, with 8 positions matching TRBD2. The CDR3 covers 15 residues. Germline V gene sequence: CDR1 SGHTA, CDR2 FQGTGA. Trimming removed 2 bases from V and 5 bases from J; junction bases left unmatched: 6.

This clonotype was seen a single time. The rearrangement links TRBV6-5 to TRBJ2-3; D ambiguous. CDR1 is MNHEY, CDR2 SVGAGI, per germline. The CDR3 runs 13 residues. Trimming pared 3 bases from V and 8 bases from J, leaving 12 bases between. CDR3 in DNA: TGTGCCAGCAGTTATCGACCGGCGAGTACGCAGTATTTT. Amino acid sequence: CASSYRPASTQYF.

The chain uses TRBV15 and TRBJ2-1; tentatively, D is TRBD2 (5 bases). V was pared by 3 bases and J by 4 bases, with 16 bases between. The CDR3 length is 16 residues. Germline loops: CDR1 LNHNV, CDR2 YYDKDF (reference sequence). For the CDR3, the DNA is TGTGCCACCAGCAGCGGGAACTGGCGTTCGTACAATGAGCAGTTCTTC. Translation: CATSSGNWRSYNEQFF. Looking up the rest from reference TRBV15 and TRBJ2-1 gives the full variable domain: DAMVIQNPRYQVTQFGKPVTLSCSQTLNHNVMYWYQQKSSQAPKLLFHYYDKDFNNEADTPDNFQSRRPNTSFCFLDIRSPGLGDTAMYLCATSSGNWRSYNEQFFGPGTRLTVL.

In the case of this clonotype: Germline is not matched at one junction end, which may reflect a read error. The CDR3 DNA follows: TGCGCCAGCGGTGAACTAGCGGGACCCAATGAGCAGTTCTTC. It specifies CASGELAGPNEQFF. The V call is TRBV10-2, the J call TRBJ2-1; 10 bases map to TRBD2. Germline V gene sequence: CDR1 WSHSY, CDR2 SAAADI. This CDR3 spans 14 amino acids.

This clonotype was counted only a few times. The chain recombines TRBV24-1 with TRBJ2-3; TRBD2 is a possible D gene (6 bases). The CDR3 contains 15 residues. The ends were cut back, 4 bases at V and 5 bases at J, with 15 bases in the middle. The germline V gene encodes CDR1 KGHDR and CDR2 SFDVKD. As DNA, the CDR3 is TGTGCCACCAGTGAGTCGGGACTCACTAAAGATACGCAGTATTTT. This gives the protein CATSESGLTKDTQYF.

The chain uses TRBV24-1 and TRBJ1-5, with D perhaps matching TRBD1 (6 bases). Trimming cost V 5 bases and J 0 bases, with 19 bases left between them. Germline loops: CDR1 KGHDR, CDR2 SFDVKD. The CDR3 consists of 18 residues. The DNA of the CDR3 is TGTGCCACCAGTGCGGGATCCGGACAGCACTATAGCAATCAGCCCCAGCATTTT. Its translation: CATSAGSGQHYSNQPQHF.

Here the CDR3 DNA reads TGTGCCATCAGTGAGGAGGGGAATAATTCACCCCTCCACTTT. The encoded protein is CAISEEGNNSPLHF. The chain recombines TRBV10-3 with TRBJ1-6, with D possibly TRBD1 on 5 matching bases. Germline-derived CDR1 and CDR2 are ENHRY and SYGVKD. Trimming pared 2 bases from V and 5 bases from J, leaving 7 bases between. The CDR3 loop spans 14 amino acids.

This clonotype was counted at least ten times. The rearrangement links TRBV10-3 to TRBJ1-6, with 8 bases aligning to TRBD1. Per germline, CDR1 ENHRY and CDR2 SYGVKD. With V trimmed by 6 bases and J by 8 bases, 3 bases remained unmatched. The CDR3 is made up of 13 amino acids. The CDR3 DNA reads TGTGCCATCAGGGACAGGGAGGATTCACCCCTCCACTTT. It encodes CAIRDREDSPLHF.

The genes are TRBV20-1 and TRBJ1-5; D is uncertain. Trimming left V 4 bases short and J 0 bases short, with 19 bases between. CDR1 and CDR2 (germline): DFQATT, SNEGSKA (reference sequence). The CDR3 covers 17 residues. The CDR3 DNA sequence: TGCAGTGCTACGAATATACAGAAAATGTATAGCAATCAGCCCCAGCATTTT. Encoded protein: CSATNIQKMYSNQPQHF.

This clonotype was seen only a few times. Relative to the germline gene, one junction end is altered; a read error may explain this. The chain employs TRBV7-2 and TRBJ2-1, with 10 bases fitting TRBD2. The CDR3 loop spans 15 amino acids. CDR1 SGHTA and CDR2 FQGNSA come from the germline V gene. The chain's CDR3 is CARSLSLAGVGEQFF. The CDR3, as DNA: TGTGCCCGCAGCTTAAGTCTAGCGGGAGTCGGTGAGCAGTTCTTC.

As to this clonotype: This could be a read error, since a much larger clone is one nucleotide away. This chain links TRBV4-1 with TRBJ2-5, with TRBD2 matching 7 bases. This CDR3 is built from 14 residues. The germline V gene has CDR1 MGHRA and CDR2 YSYEKL. This chain's CDR3 is CANSQAGLQETQYF. The CDR3 region has the DNA TGCGCCAACAGCCAAGCGGGACTACAAGAGACCCAGTACTTC.

This clonotype has just a few counts. The chain is built from TRBV7-9 and TRBJ2-7; D possibly corresponds to TRBD2 (6 bases). This CDR3 comprises 15 residues. Germline lookup yields CDR1 SEHNR and CDR2 FQNEAQ (reference sequence). V dropped 8 bases and J dropped 0 bases, with 17 bases sitting between them. The CDR3 sequence is CASAPLRLDSYEQYF. CDR3 bases: TGTGCCAGCGCCCCTTTGCGACTAGACTCCTACGAGCAGTACTTC. The whole variable domain, remainder taken from reference TRBV7-9 and TRBJ2-7, is DTGVSQNPRHKITKRGQNVTFRCDPISEHNRLYWYRQTLGQGPEFLTYFQNEAQLEKSRLLSDRFSAERPKGSFSTLEIQRTEQGDSAMYLCASAPLRLDSYEQYFGPGTRLTVT.

This clonotype appeared a few times. The chain recombines TRBV2 with TRBJ1-2; 7 bases agree with TRBD1. The CDR3 has 14 amino acids. CDR1 SNHLY and CDR2 FYNNEI come from the germline V gene. V dropped 7 bases and J dropped 4; count of bases not matched to a gene: 9. The CDR3 nucleotides are TGTGCCAGCACGAGGGGGCTTGATACCTATGGCTACACCTTC. Translated, it gives CASTRGLDTYGYTF.

This clonotype was seen a handful of times. The rearrangement links TRBV10-3 to TRBJ1-2, with D possibly TRBD1 on 5 matching bases. The CDR3 consists of 15 residues. V gave up 6 bases and J gave up 4 bases, with 18 bases separating them. Germline CDR1 reads ENHRY; CDR2 reads SYGVKD. The CDR3 here is CAIRAGTEPSYGYTF. The CDR3 nucleotides read TGTGCCATCAGGGCCGGGACCGAACCTAGCTATGGCTACACCTTC.

This clonotype has a handful of counts. This chain uses TRBV27 with TRBJ1-2; 8 bases line up with TRBD1. V was pared by 5 bases and J by 3 bases, with 11 bases of the junction left unmatched. Germline V gene data show CDR1 as MNHEY and CDR2 as SMNVEV (reference sequence). The CDR3 has 16 residues. The CDR3 region is CASSLIPQGADYGYTF. The CDR3 DNA follows: TGTGCCAGCAGTCTTATCCCGCAGGGGGCTGACTATGGCTACACCTTC.

This clonotype has more than one count but fewer than ten. The rearrangement joins TRBV7-9 to TRBJ2-5; possible D gene TRBD1, 6 bases. Germline V gives CDR1 SEHNR, CDR2 FQNEAQ (reference sequence). The CDR3 totals 20 residues. Trimming removed 4 bases at V and 1 base at J, with 28 bases between. The CDR3 DNA follows: TGTGCCAGCAGCTCCCAGAGATATGCCCACATACAGGGTGGCCAAGAGACCCAGTACTTC. Its translation: CASSSQRYAHIQGGQETQYF.

In this sample, this clonotype turned up a few times. V and J are TRBV28 and TRBJ2-1, with a weak D call TRBD2 (6 bases). CDR3 length: 14 residues. V shed 8 bases and J shed 2 bases, with 13 bases lying between them. Looked up from germline, CDR1 is MDHEN and CDR2 is SYDVKM. CDR3 in amino acids: CASRTGRPYNEQFF. The DNA for the CDR3 is TGTGCCAGCCGTACGGGGAGGCCCTACAATGAGCAGTTCTTC.

There are a few counts of this clonotype. This sequence joins TRBV15 and TRBJ2-5; unclear D gene. The CDR3 consists of 10 residues. Trimming shortened V by 6 bases and J by 4 bases, and 3 bases separated the two germline ends. CDR1 and CDR2 from the germline V gene are LNHNV and YYDKDF (reference sequence). CDR3 sequence (DNA): TGTGCCACCAGTGGAGAGACCCAGTACTTC. This codes for CATSGETQYF.

The J gene is TRBJ2-1, the V gene TRBV5-1; unclear D gene. This CDR3 comprises 15 residues. Germline V gene sequence: CDR1 SGHRS, CDR2 YFSETQ. The V end lost 0 bases, the J end lost 2 bases, and 9 bases lay between the germline ends. Here the CDR3 reads CASSLAGITYNEQFF. Here the CDR3 DNA reads TGCGCCAGCAGCTTGGCTGGAATTACCTACAATGAGCAGTTCTTC. The full variable domain, in which reference TRBV5-1 and TRBJ2-1 provide the parts outside the CDR3, is KAGVTQTPRYLIKTRGQQVTLSCSPISGHRSVSWYQQTPGQGLQFLFEYFSETQRNKGNFPGRFSGRQFSNSRSEMNVSTLELGDSALYLCASSLAGITYNEQFFGPGTRLTVL.

The V gene is TRBV14, the J gene TRBJ1-4; 10 bases line up with TRBD1. The CDR3 has 19 amino acids. Germline-derived CDR1 and CDR2 are SGHDN and FVKESK. V shed 0 bases, J shed 0 bases, and the junction held 7 bases outside the gene matches. DNA for the CDR3: TGTGCCAGCAGCCAAGATTTCGGGACAGGGGCTTCAACTAATGAAAAACTGTTTTTT. Translated, it gives CASSQDFGTGASTNEKLFF.